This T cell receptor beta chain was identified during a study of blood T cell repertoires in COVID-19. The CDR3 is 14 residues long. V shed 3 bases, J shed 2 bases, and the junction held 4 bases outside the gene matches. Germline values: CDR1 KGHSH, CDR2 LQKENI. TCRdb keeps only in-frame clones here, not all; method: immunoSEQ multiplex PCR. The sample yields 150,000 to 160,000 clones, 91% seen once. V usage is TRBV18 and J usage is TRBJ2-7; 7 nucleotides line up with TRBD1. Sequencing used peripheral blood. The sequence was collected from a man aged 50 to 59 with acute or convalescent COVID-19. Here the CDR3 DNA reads TGTGCCAGCTCACCGACGGGACAGACCTACGAGCAGTACTTC. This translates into CASSPTGQTYEQYF.